This T cell receptor beta chain was captured in a study of T cells in Graves' hyperthyroidism and ophthalmopathy. Germline V CDR1 and CDR2: KGHDR, SFDVKD. With 4 bases clipped from V and 3 bases from J, the junction kept 10 bases outside the gene matches. CDR3 size: 17 residues. The CDR3 regions of TCR beta were amplified from RNA transcripts. The study used the HTBI primer set for a first-round RT-PCR of the TCR CDR3. TCRdb independently ran MiXCR on the multiplex PCR reads; one entry per CDR3 protein. The sample holds roughly 720,000 distinct CDR3 sequences, roughly 17% seen once. The sample comprised blood. The V gene is TRBV24-1, the J gene TRBJ2-3; 9 bases align to TRBD1. This receptor was obtained from a man in his fifties with Graves' hyperthyroidism. The CDR3 reads CATSEALDRGWTDTQYF. The CDR3, as DNA: TGTGCCACCAGTGAAGCCCTGGACAGGGGTTGGACAGATACGCAGTATTTT.